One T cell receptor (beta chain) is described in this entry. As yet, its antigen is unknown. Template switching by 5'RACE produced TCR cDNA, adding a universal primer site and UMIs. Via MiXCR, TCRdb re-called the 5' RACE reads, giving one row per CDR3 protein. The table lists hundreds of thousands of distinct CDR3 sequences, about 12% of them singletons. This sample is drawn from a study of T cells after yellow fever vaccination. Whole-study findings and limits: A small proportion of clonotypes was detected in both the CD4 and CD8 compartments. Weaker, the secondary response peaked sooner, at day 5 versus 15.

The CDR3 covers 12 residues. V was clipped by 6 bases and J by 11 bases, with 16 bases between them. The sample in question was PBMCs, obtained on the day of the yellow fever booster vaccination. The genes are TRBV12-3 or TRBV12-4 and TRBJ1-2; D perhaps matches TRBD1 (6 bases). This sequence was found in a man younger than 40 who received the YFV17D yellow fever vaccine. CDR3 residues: CASRGASWGYTF. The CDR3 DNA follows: TGTGCCAGCAGGGGGGCATCTTGGGGGTACACCTTC.